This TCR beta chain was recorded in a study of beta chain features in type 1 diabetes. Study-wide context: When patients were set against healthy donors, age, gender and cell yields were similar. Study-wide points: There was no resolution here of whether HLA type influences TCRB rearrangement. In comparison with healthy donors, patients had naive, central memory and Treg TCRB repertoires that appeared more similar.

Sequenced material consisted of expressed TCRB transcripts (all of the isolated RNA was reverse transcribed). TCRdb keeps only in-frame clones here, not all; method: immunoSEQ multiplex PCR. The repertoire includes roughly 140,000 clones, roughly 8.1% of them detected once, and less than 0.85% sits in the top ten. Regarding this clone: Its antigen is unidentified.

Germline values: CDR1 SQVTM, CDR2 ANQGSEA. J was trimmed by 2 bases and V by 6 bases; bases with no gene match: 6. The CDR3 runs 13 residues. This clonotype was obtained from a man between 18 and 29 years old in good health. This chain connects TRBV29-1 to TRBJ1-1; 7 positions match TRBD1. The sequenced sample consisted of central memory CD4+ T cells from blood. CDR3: CSVGTVVNTEAFF. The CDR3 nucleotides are TGCAGCGTGGGGACAGTAGTAAACACTGAAGCTTTCTTT.